One and the same sample provided the 4 T cell receptor beta chains below, sequenced in a study of tumor and adjacent non-tumor tissue in lung cancer. A modified ARM-PCR protocol with three rounds of nested PCR amplified TCRbeta. Using its own MiXCR run on the multiplex PCR reads, TCRdb lists one record per CDR3 protein. In the table there are 200,000 to 250,000 distinct CDR3 sequences, about two thirds of which are singletons. No cell sorting was done before RNA was extracted from the tissue. Source material: lung tumor tissue. These TCRs come from a man aged 60 to 69 with non-small cell lung cancer.

This clonotype was observed a handful of times. The chain has TRBV7-3 and TRBJ2-7; D unclear. The CDR3 is 15 residues long. Germline assignment: CDR1 SGHTA and CDR2 FQGTGA. The germline V and J ends were trimmed by 5 bases and 0 bases, with 14 bases remaining between them. The CDR3 sequence: CASSVDGTSSYEQYF. The CDR3 coding sequence is TGTGCCAGCAGCGTGGACGGTACGAGCTCCTACGAGCAGTACTTC.

Of note for this clonotype: The junction departs from germline at one end; a sequencing error may be responsible. The V gene is TRBV12-3 or TRBV12-4, the J gene TRBJ2-2; D may correspond to TRBD1 or TRBD2 (5 bases each). This CDR3 has 16 amino acids. In DNA, the CDR3 is TGTGCCAGCAGTTTAAGGGCAGGGCCTAGAACCGGGGCGCTGTGTTTT. Residues: CASSLRAGPRTGALCF.

Comment on this clonotype: This CDR3 fails to terminate in the conserved phenylalanine or tryptophan, so it likely reflects a read error. The chain employs TRBV10-2 and TRBJ1-1; D gene ambiguous. Germline V gives CDR1 WSHSY, CDR2 SAAADI. The CDR3 is made up of 13 amino acids. Trimming took off 3 bases at V and 1 base at J, with 6 bases between the two ends. The CDR3 DNA reads as TGCGCCAGCAGTGATGGGCAGAACACTGAAGCTTTCGTT. The encoded protein is CASSDGQNTEAFV.

The V and J genes are TRBV11-3 and TRBJ2-1, with 12 bases fitting TRBD2. The junction had 15 bases not matched to a gene; V was cut back by 1 base and J by 8 bases. Germline V gene data show CDR1 as SGHNT and CDR2 as YENEEA. The CDR3 length is 19 residues. The CDR3 coding sequence is TGTGCCAGCAGCTTAGGACTAGCGGGGGCCATCTTCTCATACGATGAGCAGTTCTTC. Encoded protein: CASSLGLAGAIFSYDEQFF. Full variable domain (remainder filled in from reference TRBV11-3 and TRBJ2-1): EAGVVQSPRYKIIEKKQPVAFWCNPISGHNTLYWYLQNLGQGPELLIRYENEEAVDDSQLPKDRFSAERLKGVDSTLKIQPAELGDSAVYLCASSLGLAGAIFSYDEQFFGPGTRLTVL.